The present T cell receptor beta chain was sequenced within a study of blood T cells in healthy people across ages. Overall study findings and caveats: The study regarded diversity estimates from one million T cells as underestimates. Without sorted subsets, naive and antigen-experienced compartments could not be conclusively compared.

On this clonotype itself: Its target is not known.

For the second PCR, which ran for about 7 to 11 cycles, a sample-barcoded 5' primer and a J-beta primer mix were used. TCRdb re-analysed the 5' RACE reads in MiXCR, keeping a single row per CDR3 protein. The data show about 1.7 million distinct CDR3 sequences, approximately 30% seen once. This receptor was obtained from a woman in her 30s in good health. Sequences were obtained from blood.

CDR3 coding DNA: TGCAGTGCTAGAGAACCCGGGACAGAGGTCCGCCACACCTTC. Its protein is CSAREPGTEVRHTF. V usage is TRBV20-1 and J usage is TRBJ1-2; TRBD1 aligns across 7 bases. CDR3 length: 14 amino acids. Trimming cost V 0 bases and J 12 bases; bases outside gene matches: 13. Germline lookup yields CDR1 DFQATT and CDR2 SNEGSKA (reference sequence).